A single T cell receptor beta chain is shown here with its context. It has no known antigen specificity. Within one base of it there is no much larger clone, and no base qualities were kept. Library construction relied on the immunoSEQ multiplex PCR assay. As stored in TCRdb, this immuneACCESS dataset retains in-frame rearrangements with V and J assigned. A fraction of the clones does not appear; measured against another copy, unresolved V genes explain less than half of the discrepancy, and the remainder lacks a known reason. Across this sample there are some 40,000 clones, with approximately 93% seen only once. The top ten hold roughly 8.7% of the sample. This record comes from a study of T cell changes during pregnancy in multiple sclerosis (dated by TCRdb to between 2019 and 2020). For context, the study as a whole: In women with multiple sclerosis, the researchers looked at how the T cell repertoire shifted as pregnancy progressed.

For CDR1 and CDR2, the germline V gene lists SGHRS and YFSETQ. From cysteine to phenylalanine, the CDR3 is 15 amino acids long. Left in the record is the CDR3 DNA by itself, 45 bases read in frame from the first base. V loses 5 bases of germline sequence and J loses 5 bases, and the interval between the two ends is 19 bases. The TCR sequence derives from a female donor with multiple sclerosis, enrolled in a pregnancy study. Material: CD8+ T cells from peripheral blood mononuclear cells, obtained in the third trimester of pregnancy. The chain uses TRBV5-1 and TRBJ2-5; possibly the D gene is TRBD2, per 7 matching bases. In nucleotides, the sequence is TGCGCCAGCAGGCTAACAAGGGGGGGATTGGAGACCCAGTACTTC. Its protein reads: CASRLTRGGLETQYF.